This TCR beta chain originates from a study of technical replicates of blood from several donors. TCRdb keeps only in-frame clones here, not all; method: immunoSEQ multiplex PCR. The sample has fewer than 80,000 clones; approximately 86% are singletons. Source material: PBMCs. The clonotype originates from a human donor in good health. Some clones in this sample may be carry-over from other donors' samples.

The CDR3 DNA reads as TGTGCCAGCAGTGCCCGGACTAGCGGAGCCTACAATGAGCAGTTCTTC. Residues: CASSARTSGAYNEQFF. The chain combines TRBV6-1 with TRBJ2-1; TRBD2 aligns across 10 bases. The CDR3 sequence is 16 residues long. With V trimmed by 4 bases and J by 2 bases, 5 bases remained unmatched. The germline V gene has CDR1 MNHNS and CDR2 SASEGT.